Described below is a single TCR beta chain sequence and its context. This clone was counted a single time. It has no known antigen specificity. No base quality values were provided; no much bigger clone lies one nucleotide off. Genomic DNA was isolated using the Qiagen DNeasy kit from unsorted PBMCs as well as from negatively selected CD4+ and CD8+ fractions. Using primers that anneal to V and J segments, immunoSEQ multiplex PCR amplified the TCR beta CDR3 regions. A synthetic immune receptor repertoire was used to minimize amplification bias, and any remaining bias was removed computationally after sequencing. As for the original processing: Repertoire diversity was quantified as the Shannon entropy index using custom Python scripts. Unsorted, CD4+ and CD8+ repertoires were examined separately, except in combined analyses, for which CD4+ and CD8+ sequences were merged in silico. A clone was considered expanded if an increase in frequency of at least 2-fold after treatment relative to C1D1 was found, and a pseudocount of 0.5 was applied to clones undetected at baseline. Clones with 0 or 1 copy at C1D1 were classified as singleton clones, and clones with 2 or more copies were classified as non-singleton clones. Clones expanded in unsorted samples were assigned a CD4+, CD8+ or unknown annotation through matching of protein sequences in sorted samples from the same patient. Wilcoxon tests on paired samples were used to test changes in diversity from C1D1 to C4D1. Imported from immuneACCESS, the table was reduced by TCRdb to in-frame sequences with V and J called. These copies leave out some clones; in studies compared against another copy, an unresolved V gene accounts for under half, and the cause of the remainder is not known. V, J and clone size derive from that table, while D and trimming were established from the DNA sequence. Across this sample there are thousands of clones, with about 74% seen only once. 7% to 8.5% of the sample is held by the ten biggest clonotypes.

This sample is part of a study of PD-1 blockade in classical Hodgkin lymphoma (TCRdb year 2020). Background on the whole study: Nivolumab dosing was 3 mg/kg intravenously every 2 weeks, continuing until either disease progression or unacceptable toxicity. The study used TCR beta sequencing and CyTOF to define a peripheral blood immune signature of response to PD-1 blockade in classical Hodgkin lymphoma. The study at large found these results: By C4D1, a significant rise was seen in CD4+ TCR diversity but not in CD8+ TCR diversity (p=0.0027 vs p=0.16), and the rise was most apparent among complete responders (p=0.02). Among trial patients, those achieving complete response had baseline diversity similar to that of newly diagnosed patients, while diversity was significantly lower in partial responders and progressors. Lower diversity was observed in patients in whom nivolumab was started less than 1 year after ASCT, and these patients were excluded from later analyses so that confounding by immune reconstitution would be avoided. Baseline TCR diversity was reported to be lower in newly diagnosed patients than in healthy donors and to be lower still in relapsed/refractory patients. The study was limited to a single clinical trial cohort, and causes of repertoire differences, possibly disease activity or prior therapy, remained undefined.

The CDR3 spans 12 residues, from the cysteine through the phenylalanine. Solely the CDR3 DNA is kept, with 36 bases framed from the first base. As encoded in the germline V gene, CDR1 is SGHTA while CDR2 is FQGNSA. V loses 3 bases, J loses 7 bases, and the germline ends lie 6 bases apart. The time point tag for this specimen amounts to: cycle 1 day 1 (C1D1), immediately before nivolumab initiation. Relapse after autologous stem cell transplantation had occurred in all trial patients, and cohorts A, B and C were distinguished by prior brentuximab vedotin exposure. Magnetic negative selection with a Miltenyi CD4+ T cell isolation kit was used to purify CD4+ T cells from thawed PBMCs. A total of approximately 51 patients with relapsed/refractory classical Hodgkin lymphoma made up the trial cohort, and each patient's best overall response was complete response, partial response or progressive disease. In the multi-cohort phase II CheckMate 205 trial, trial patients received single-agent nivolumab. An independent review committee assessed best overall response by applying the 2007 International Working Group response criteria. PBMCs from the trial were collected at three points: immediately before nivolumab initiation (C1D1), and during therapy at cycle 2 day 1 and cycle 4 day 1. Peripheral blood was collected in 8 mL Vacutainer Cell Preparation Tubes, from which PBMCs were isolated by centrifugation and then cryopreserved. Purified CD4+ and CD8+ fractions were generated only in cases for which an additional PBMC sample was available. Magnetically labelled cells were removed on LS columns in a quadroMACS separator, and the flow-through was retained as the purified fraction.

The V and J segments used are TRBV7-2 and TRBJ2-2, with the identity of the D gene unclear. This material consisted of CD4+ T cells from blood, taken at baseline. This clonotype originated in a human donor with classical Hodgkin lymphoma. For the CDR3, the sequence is CASSLDVGELFF. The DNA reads TGTGCCAGCAGCTTGGATGTCGGGGAGCTGTTTTTT.